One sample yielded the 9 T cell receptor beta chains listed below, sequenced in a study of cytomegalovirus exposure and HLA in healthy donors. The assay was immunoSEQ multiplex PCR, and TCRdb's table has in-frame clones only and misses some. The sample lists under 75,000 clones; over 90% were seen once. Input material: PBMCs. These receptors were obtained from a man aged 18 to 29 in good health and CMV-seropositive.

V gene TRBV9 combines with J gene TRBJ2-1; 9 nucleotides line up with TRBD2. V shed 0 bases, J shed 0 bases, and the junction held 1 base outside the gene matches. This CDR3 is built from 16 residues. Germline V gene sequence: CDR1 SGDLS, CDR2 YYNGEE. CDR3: CASSVDSGSSYNEQFF. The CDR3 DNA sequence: TGTGCCAGCAGCGTAGATAGCGGGAGCTCCTACAATGAGCAGTTCTTC. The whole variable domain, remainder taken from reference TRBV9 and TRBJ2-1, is DSGVTQTPKHLITATGQRVTLRCSPRSGDLSVYWYQQSLDQGLQFLIQYYNGEERAKGNILERFSAQQFPDLHSELNLSSLELGDSALYFCASSVDSGSSYNEQFFGPGTRLTVL.

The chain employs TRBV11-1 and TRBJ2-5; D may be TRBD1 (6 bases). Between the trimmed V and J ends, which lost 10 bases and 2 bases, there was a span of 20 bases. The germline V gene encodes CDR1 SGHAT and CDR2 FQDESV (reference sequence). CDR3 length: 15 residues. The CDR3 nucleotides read TGTGCCACCAATACAGGGCTAGGGGAACAAGAGACCCAGTACTTC. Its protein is CATNTGLGEQETQYF.

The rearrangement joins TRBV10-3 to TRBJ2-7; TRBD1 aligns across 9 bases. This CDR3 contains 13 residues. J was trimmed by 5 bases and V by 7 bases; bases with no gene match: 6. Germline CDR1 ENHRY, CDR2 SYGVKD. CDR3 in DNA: TGTGCCATCACCGGACAGGGGTCGAACGAGCAGTACTTC. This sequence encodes CAITGQGSNEQYF.

The CDR3 bases are TGTGCCAGCAGTCCCGGACAGGGAGGGTCGGAGACCCAGTACTTC. It is translated as CASSPGQGGSETQYF. The chain combines TRBV6-5 with TRBJ2-5; tentative D call: TRBD1 (8 bases). The CDR3 extends over 15 amino acids. CDR1 and CDR2 from the germline V gene are MNHEY and SVGAGI. V was clipped by 5 bases and J by 5 bases, with 18 bases between them.

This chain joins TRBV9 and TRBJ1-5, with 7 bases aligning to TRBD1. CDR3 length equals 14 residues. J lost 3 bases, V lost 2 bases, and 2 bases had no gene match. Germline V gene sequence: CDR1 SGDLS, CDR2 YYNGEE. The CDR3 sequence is CASSVTGTNQPQHF. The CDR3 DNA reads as TGTGCCAGCAGCGTGACAGGGACCAATCAGCCCCAGCATTTT.

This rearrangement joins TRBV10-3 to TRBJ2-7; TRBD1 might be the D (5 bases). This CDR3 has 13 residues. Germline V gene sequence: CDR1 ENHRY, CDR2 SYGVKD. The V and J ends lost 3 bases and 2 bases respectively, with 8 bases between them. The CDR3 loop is CAISDDSTYEQYF. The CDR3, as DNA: TGTGCCATCAGTGACGACAGCACCTACGAGCAGTACTTC.

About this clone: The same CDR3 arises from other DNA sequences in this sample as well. The CDR3 DNA reads as TGCAGCGTTGGGACTAGCGGGAGAAATGAGCAGTTCTTC. It yields the protein CSVGTSGRNEQFF. V gene TRBV29-1 combines with J gene TRBJ2-1; TRBD2 matches at 13 bases. From germline, CDR1 is SQVTM and CDR2 ANQGSEA. Trimming took 4 bases from V and 7 from J; bases not matched to a gene: 1. The CDR3 is 13 residues long.

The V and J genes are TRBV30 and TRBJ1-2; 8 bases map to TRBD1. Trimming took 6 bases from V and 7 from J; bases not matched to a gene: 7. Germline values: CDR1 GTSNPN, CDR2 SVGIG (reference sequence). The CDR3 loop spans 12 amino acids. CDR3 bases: TGTGCCTGTTCTCAGGGGGCATCTGGCTACACCTTC. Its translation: CACSQGASGYTF.

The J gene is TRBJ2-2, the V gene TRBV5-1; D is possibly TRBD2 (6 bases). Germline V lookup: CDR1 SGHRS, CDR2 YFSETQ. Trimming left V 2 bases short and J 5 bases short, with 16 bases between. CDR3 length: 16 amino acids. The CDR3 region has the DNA TGCGCCAGCAGCTTACCGGACGGTGGAGGGACCGGGGAGCTGTTTTTT. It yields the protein CASSLPDGGGTGELFF.